These 30 T cell receptor beta chains came from one sample sequenced in a study of T cells after yellow fever vaccination. Each CDR3 protein gets one entry after TCRdb re-called the 5' RACE reads with MiXCR. The data contain about 360,000 distinct CDR3 sequences, approximately 5.7% of them seen just once; the ten biggest clones take up approximately 16%. Here the sequenced sample was PBMCs, taken 5 days after the yellow fever booster vaccination. The source of these receptors is a man in his thirties or forties who received the YFV17D yellow fever vaccine.

The rearrangement joins TRBV7-8 to TRBJ1-2; TRBD1 is a possible D gene (5 bases). V was clipped by 2 bases and J by 6 bases, with 19 bases between them. The CDR3 is 16 residues long. Germline loops: CDR1 SGHVS, CDR2 FQNEAQ. CDR3 sequence (DNA): TGTGCCAGCAGCTTACTGGGGCAAGCCGGAGGGCATGGCTACACCTTC. As protein: CASSLLGQAGGHGYTF.

This clonotype was counted between two and nine times. V and J are TRBV14 and TRBJ2-7; the match to TRBD2 covers 9 bases. V gave up 3 bases and J gave up 4 bases; unmatched junction bases: 10. Germline V lookup: CDR1 SGHDN, CDR2 FVKESK. The CDR3 is 16 residues long. The CDR3 DNA follows: TGTGCCAGCAGCCACGAGACTAGCGGTCGGTGGTACGAGCAGTACTTC. This encodes CASSHETSGRWYEQYF.

This clonotype was seen at least ten times. The rearrangement links TRBV4-1 to TRBJ2-1; TRBD1 is a possible D gene (6 bases). The CDR3 extends over 16 amino acids. The germline CDR1 and CDR2 sequences are MGHRA and YSYEKL. V lost 0 bases and J 6 bases, leaving 15 bases between the germline ends. DNA of the CDR3: TGCGCCAGCAGCCAAGATAACAGGGTCAGAGGCAATGAGCAGTTCTTC. This codes for CASSQDNRVRGNEQFF.

This clonotype was seen many times. The chain links TRBV5-1 to TRBJ2-7; D is unclear. The CDR3 has 12 residues. From germline, CDR1 is SGHRS and CDR2 YFSETQ. V lost 0 bases, J lost 6 bases, and 7 bases lay in between. The DNA for the CDR3 is TGCGCCAGCAGCTTGGACTGGGGCGAGCAGTACTTC. It encodes CASSLDWGEQYF.

The chain is built from TRBV2 and TRBJ1-5; D unresolved. Trimming left V 4 bases short and J 8 bases short, with 12 bases between. This CDR3 is built from 13 residues. Germline lookup yields CDR1 SNHLY and CDR2 FYNNEI. CDR3 DNA sequence: TGTGCCAGCAGTGGACCCGGGGAGGAGCCCCAGCATTTT. Translated, it gives CASSGPGEEPQHF.

This clonotype was seen ten or more times. The chain links TRBV14 to TRBJ1-1; a weak D match, TRBD1 (5 bases). Germline-derived CDR1 and CDR2 are SGHDN and FVKESK. V lost 4 bases to trimming and J lost 2 bases, with 20 bases between them. The length of the CDR3 is 17 residues. CDR3 amino acids: CASSPLGVDGRNTEAFF. In DNA, the CDR3 is TGTGCCAGCAGCCCTTTGGGGGTAGACGGCAGAAACACTGAAGCTTTCTTT.

This clonotype has more than one count but fewer than ten. The chain has TRBV6-5 and TRBJ1-2; 8 bases agree with TRBD1. J lost 8 bases, V lost 2 bases, and 7 bases had no gene match. The CDR3 totals 14 residues. Germline assignment: CDR1 MNHEY and CDR2 SVGAGI. This CDR3 reads CASSYATGTGGYTF. The CDR3 DNA follows: TGTGCCAGCAGTTACGCGACAGGGACAGGAGGCTACACCTTC.

This clonotype was detected many times. The V call is TRBV3-1, the J call TRBJ2-1; D not certain. The CDR3 loop spans 11 amino acids. The ends were cut back, 3 bases at V and 8 bases at J, with 5 bases in the middle. Looked up from germline, CDR1 is LGHDT and CDR2 is YNNKEL (reference sequence). The CDR3 loop reads CASSQGYEQFF. The CDR3 nucleotides read TGTGCCAGCAGCCAGGGGTATGAGCAGTTCTTC.

This clonotype was found many times. The chain combines TRBV11-3 with TRBJ2-2; no firm D call. The length of the CDR3 is 12 residues. V was shortened by 1 base and J by 13 bases, with 10 bases between the two germline ends. Germline CDR1 SGHNT, CDR2 YENEEA. CDR3 DNA: TGTGCCAGCAGCTTAGGGCAAAGTCGGCTGTTTTTT. Amino acids: CASSLGQSRLFF.

A word on this clonotype: Given a much more abundant clone one base away, this may be a read error. This chain links TRBV20-1 with TRBJ1-1; D unclear. The CDR3 is made up of 16 amino acids. Germline assignment: CDR1 DFQATT and CDR2 SNEGSKA (reference sequence). The CDR3 coding sequence is TGCTGTGCTAGCGAGTTGGGCGCAAGATCGAACACTGAAGCTTTCTTT. This encodes CCASELGARSNTEAFF.

This clonotype was detected ten times or more. The chain couples TRBV5-6 to TRBJ1-1, with D tentatively TRBD1 (6 bases). Trimming took 4 bases from V and 0 from J, leaving 19 bases between them. CDR1 and CDR2 from the germline V gene are SGHDT and YYEEEE. The CDR3 is made up of 17 amino acids. The CDR3 coding sequence is TGTGCCAGCAGCCCATATGGTGGGGGCCCAATGAACACTGAAGCTTTCTTT. Residues: CASSPYGGGPMNTEAFF.

This chain connects TRBV27 to TRBJ2-3; D possibly matches TRBD1 or TRBD2 (5 bases each). V was shortened by 8 bases and J by 4 bases, with 13 bases between the two germline ends. The length of the CDR3 is 13 residues. CDR1 is MNHEY and CDR2 is SMNVEV in the germline V gene (reference sequence). The CDR3 DNA reads as TGTGCCAGCGGCCCCTGGGGACCAGATACGCAGTATTTT. As protein: CASGPWGPDTQYF.

In this sample, this clonotype turned up many times. This CDR3 reads CASSPATTEAFF. In DNA form, the CDR3 reads TGTGCCAGCTCACCAGCAACCACTGAAGCTTTCTTT. The chain joins TRBV18 to TRBJ1-1; D unclear. V dropped 2 bases and J dropped 4 bases, with 5 bases sitting between them. The CDR3 runs to 12 residues. Germline V gene sequence: CDR1 KGHSH, CDR2 LQKENI.

The chain is built from TRBV6-2 or TRBV6-3 and TRBJ2-5; D gene unclear. V was clipped by 0 bases and J by 1 base, with 9 bases between them. The length of the CDR3 is 15 residues. Germline lookup yields CDR1 MNHEY and CDR2 SVGEGT. The CDR3 DNA follows: TGTGCCAGCAGTTACTCCCCGGGCGGCCAAGAGACCCAGTACTTC. As protein: CASSYSPGGQETQYF.

The sample holds many counts of this clonotype. The chain links TRBV5-1 to TRBJ1-3; D is unclear. In germline, CDR1 is SGHRS, CDR2 YFSETQ. V lost 0 bases and J lost 3, with 4 bases in between. The CDR3 runs 13 residues. The CDR3: CASSLEVGNTIYF. DNA for the CDR3: TGCGCCAGCAGCTTGGAAGTTGGAAACACCATATATTTT. Filled out from reference TRBV5-1 and TRBJ1-3, the complete variable domain reads KAGVTQTPRYLIKTRGQQVTLSCSPISGHRSVSWYQQTPGQGLQFLFEYFSETQRNKGNFPGRFSGRQFSNSRSEMNVSTLELGDSALYLCASSLEVGNTIYFGEGSWLTVV.

The table lists this clonotype with a few counts. CDR3: CASSYSKASGKNEQFF. CDR3 nucleotide sequence: TGTGCCAGCAGTTACTCGAAGGCTAGTGGGAAAAATGAGCAGTTCTTC. This chain joins TRBV6-5 and TRBJ2-1; the D is unclear. CDR3 length: 16 amino acids. Trimming shortened V by 0 bases and J by 7 bases, and 16 bases separated the two germline ends. Germline assignment: CDR1 MNHEY and CDR2 SVGAGI.

A few counts support this clonotype. The J gene is TRBJ2-5, the V gene TRBV7-8; 9 bases fit TRBD1. CDR1 and CDR2 from the germline V gene are SGHVS and FQNEAQ. The CDR3 is made up of 13 amino acids. Losses at the gene ends were 5 bases for V and 9 bases for J; bases not matched to a gene: 7. CDR3 DNA sequence: TGTGCCAGCAGCGTCCGGGACAGGGATCCCCAGTACTTC. This sequence encodes CASSVRDRDPQYF. Full variable domain (rest looked up from reference TRBV7-8 and TRBJ2-5): GAGVSQSPRYKVAKRGQDVALRCDPISGHVSLFWYQQALGQGPEFLTYFQNEAQLDKSGLPSDRFFAERPEGSVSTLKIQRTQQEDSAVYLCASSVRDRDPQYFGPGTRLLVL.

This clonotype appeared a few times. V and J are TRBV7-2 and TRBJ2-1; D remains unclear. The V gene lost 1 base and the J gene lost 10 bases, with 8 bases spanning the gap. The CDR3 is 12 residues long. The germline V gene has CDR1 SGHTA and CDR2 FQGNSA. CDR3 nucleotide sequence: TGTGCCAGCAGCTTAGGAGGTCAAGAGCAGTTCTTC. It is translated as CASSLGGQEQFF.

This clonotype has just a few counts. The gene calls are TRBV18 and TRBJ2-5; tentative D call: TRBD2 (6 bases). V was pared by 3 bases and J by 4 bases, with 18 bases between. Germline V gene sequence: CDR1 KGHSH, CDR2 LQKENI. This CDR3 comprises 16 residues. For the CDR3, the DNA is TGTGCCAGCTCACCGGTTAGCGGAAAGGAAAGAGAGACCCAGTACTTC. As protein: CASSPVSGKERETQYF.

This clonotype has at least ten counts. This chain joins TRBV15 and TRBJ2-5, with 10 bases lining up with TRBD2. This CDR3 has 15 amino acids. Germline CDR1 reads LNHNV; CDR2 reads YYDKDF (reference sequence). The ends lost 5 bases at V and 2 bases at J; junction bases unmatched: 5. The CDR3 reads CATSLPAGGQETQYF. As DNA, the CDR3 is TGTGCCACCAGCTTGCCAGCGGGAGGGCAAGAGACCCAGTACTTC.

This clonotype has more than one count but fewer than ten. This sequence joins TRBV4-2 and TRBJ1-4; weak D call: TRBD1 (6 bases). The V gene lost 1 base and the J gene lost 10 bases, with 19 bases spanning the gap. The germline V gene encodes CDR1 LGHNA and CDR2 YNFKEQ. This CDR3 is built from 16 residues. CDR3: CASSQGSGEAVGKLFF. The DNA of the CDR3 is TGTGCCAGCAGCCAAGGTTCAGGGGAGGCCGTTGGAAAACTGTTTTTT.

This clonotype appeared a few times. The chain employs TRBV20-1 and TRBJ2-1, with D perhaps being TRBD1 or TRBD2 (5 bases each). Trimming left V 6 bases short and J 8 bases short, with 17 bases between. The V gene's germline CDR1 is DFQATT and CDR2 SNEGSKA (reference sequence). The CDR3 totals 13 residues. The CDR3 protein is CSAGRDLRHEQFF. The CDR3, as DNA: TGCAGTGCCGGTCGGGACCTTCGTCATGAGCAGTTCTTC.

A few counts support this clonotype. V is TRBV20-1 and J is TRBJ2-7; D is undetermined. Trimming stripped 0 bases from V and 4 bases from J, with 10 bases between. The CDR3 extends over 13 amino acids. Germline lookup yields CDR1 DFQATT and CDR2 SNEGSKA (reference sequence). CDR3 DNA: TGCAGTGCTAGAGATGAAACGGCATACGAGCAGTACTTC. Amino acid sequence: CSARDETAYEQYF.

The rearrangement joins TRBV20-1 to TRBJ1-1; D is unresolved. Germline lookup yields CDR1 DFQATT and CDR2 SNEGSKA (reference sequence). The CDR3 is 12 residues long. V dropped 5 bases and J dropped 1 base, with 8 bases sitting between them. For the CDR3, the DNA is TGCAGTGCTCTGGCCCGGAACACTGAAGCTTTCTTT. Translating it yields CSALARNTEAFF.

The V gene is TRBV19, the J gene TRBJ1-6; 8 nucleotides align to TRBD1. Per germline, CDR1 LNHDA and CDR2 SQIVND (reference sequence). J was trimmed by 7 bases and V by 9 bases; bases with no gene match: 8. CDR3 length: 14 amino acids. CDR3: CASQQGGWNSPLHF. The CDR3 nucleotides read TGTGCCAGCCAACAGGGGGGATGGAATTCACCCCTCCACTTT.

The chain links TRBV11-2 to TRBJ2-1, with unresolved D. The CDR3 runs 15 residues. Trimming left V 5 bases short and J 0 bases short, with 11 bases between. The germline CDR1 and CDR2 sequences are SGHAT and FQNNGV. The CDR3: CASSLSLISYNEQFF. The CDR3 region has the DNA TGTGCCAGCAGCCTCAGCCTGATCTCCTACAATGAGCAGTTCTTC.

CDR3 residues: CASSYFGQGVSYEQYF. CDR3 in DNA: TGTGCCAGCAGTTACTTTGGACAGGGGGTTTCCTACGAGCAGTACTTC. The V and J genes are TRBV6-5 and TRBJ2-7, with TRBD1 matching over 10 bases. There are 16 residues in the CDR3. Trimming took 1 base from V and 1 from J; bases not matched to a gene: 4. Per the germline V gene, CDR1 is MNHEY and CDR2 is SVGAGI.

This rearrangement joins TRBV5-1 to TRBJ1-5; 11 bases match TRBD1. CDR3 length equals 16 residues. From germline, CDR1 is SGHRS and CDR2 YFSETQ. The V gene end was trimmed by 4 bases and the J gene end by 5 bases; junction bases not matched to a gene: 8. CDR3 protein: CASSPTGTGGYQPQHF. The CDR3 coding sequence is TGCGCCAGCAGCCCTACCGGGACAGGGGGGTATCAGCCCCAGCATTTT.

This clonotype was observed at least ten times. This sequence joins TRBV12-3 or TRBV12-4 and TRBJ2-7; D remains unclear. The CDR3 contains 12 residues. V was cut by 4 bases and J by 4 bases, with 8 bases left in between. CDR3 DNA sequence: TGTGCCAGCAGTTCCGTCCCATACGAGCAGTACTTC. As protein: CASSSVPYEQYF.

This clonotype has more than one count but fewer than ten. The rearrangement joins TRBV23-1 to TRBJ1-3; TRBD1 aligns across 10 bases. TRBV23-1 is given ORF status, its function remaining uncertain. Trimming removed 4 bases from V and 5 bases from J; junction bases left unmatched: 11. The CDR3 covers 17 residues. The CDR3 sequence is CASSPGGTGERRNTIYF. CDR3 in DNA: TGCGCCAGCAGTCCGGGCGGGACAGGGGAAAGGAGAAACACCATATATTTT.